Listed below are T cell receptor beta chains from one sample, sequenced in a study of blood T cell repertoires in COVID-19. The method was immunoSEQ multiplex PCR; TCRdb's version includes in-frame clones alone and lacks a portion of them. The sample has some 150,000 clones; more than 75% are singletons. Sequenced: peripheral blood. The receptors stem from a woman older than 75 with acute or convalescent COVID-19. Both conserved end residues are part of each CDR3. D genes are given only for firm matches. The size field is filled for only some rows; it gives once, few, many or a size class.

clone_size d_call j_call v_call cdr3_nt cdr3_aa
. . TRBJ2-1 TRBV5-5 TGTGCCAGCAGCTCGGGACTTTACAATGAGCAGTTCTTC CASSSGLYNEQFF
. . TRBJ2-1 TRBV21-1 TGTGCCAGCAGCAAAGATACTAGTGAGCAGTTCTTC CASSKDTSEQFF
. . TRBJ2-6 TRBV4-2 TGTGCCAGCAGCCAACCCAGGGGTCCCAAGTCGGGGGCCAACGTCCTGACTTTC CASSQPRGPKSGANVLTF
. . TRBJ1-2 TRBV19 TGTGCCAGTAGGACAGGTTGGGACTATGGCTACACCTTC CASRTGWDYGYTF
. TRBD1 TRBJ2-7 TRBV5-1 TGCGCCAGCAGCTCACAGGGGGCCCCCTACGAGCAGTACTTC CASSSQGAPYEQYF
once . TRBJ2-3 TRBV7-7 TGTGCCAGCAGCTTAGGATCTAGCGTGTTATTCTTTAGTTCAGATACGCAGTATTTT CASSLGSSVLFFSSDTQYF
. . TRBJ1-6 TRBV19 TGTGCCAGTAGTATAGATCTTAGCTCACCCCTCCACTTT CASSIDLSSPLHF
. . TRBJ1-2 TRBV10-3 TGTGCCATCAGCTCCGGGTTCAGGGCGGATGGCTACACCTTC CAISSGFRADGYTF
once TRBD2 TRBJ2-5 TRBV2 TGTGCCAGCATCCCGGGTAGCGGGAGGTATCAAGAGACCCAGTACTTC CASIPGSGRYQETQYF
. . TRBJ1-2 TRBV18 TGTGCCAGCTCACCCGGGGAAGGTGGCTACACCTTC CASSPGEGGYTF
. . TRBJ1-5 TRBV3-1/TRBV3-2 TGTGCCAGCAGCGGTCGGTATAGCAATCAGCCCCAGCATTTT CASSGRYSNQPQHF
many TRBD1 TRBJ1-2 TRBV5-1 TGCGCCAGCAGCTTGGCCGTGACAGGGGGCTATGGCTACACCTTC CASSLAVTGGYGYTF
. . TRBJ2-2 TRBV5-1 TGCGCCAGCAGCTTTAGCGATTCCGGGGAGCTGTTTTTT CASSFSDSGELFF
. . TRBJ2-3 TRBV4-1 TGCGCCAGCAGCCAAGTTGTCACAGCCCTTTCACTAGGCACAGATACGCAGTATTTT CASSQVVTALSLGTDTQYF
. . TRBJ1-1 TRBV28 TGTGCCAGCAGGAGCGGGGGGGCGAACACTGAAGCTTTCTTT CASRSGGANTEAFF
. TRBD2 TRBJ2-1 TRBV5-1 TGCGCCAGCAGCATTCGGACTAGCGGGAGCTCCTACAATGAGCAGTTCTTC CASSIRTSGSSYNEQFF
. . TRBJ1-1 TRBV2 TGTGCCAGCAGTGGCCAGGTGAACACTGAAGCTTTCTTT CASSGQVNTEAFF